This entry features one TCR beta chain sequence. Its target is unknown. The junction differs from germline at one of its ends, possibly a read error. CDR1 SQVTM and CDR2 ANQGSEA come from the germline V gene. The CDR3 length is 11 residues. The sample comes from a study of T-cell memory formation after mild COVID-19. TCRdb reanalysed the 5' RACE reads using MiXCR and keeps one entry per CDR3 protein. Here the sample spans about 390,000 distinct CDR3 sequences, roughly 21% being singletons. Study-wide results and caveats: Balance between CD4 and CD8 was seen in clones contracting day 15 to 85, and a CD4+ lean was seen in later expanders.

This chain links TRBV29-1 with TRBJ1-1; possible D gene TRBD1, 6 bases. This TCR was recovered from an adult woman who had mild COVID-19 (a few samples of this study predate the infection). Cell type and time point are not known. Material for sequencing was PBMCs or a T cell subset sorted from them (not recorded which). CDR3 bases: TGCAGCGTTGAAACCTACAGGGAATCAATCTTT. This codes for CSVETYRESIF.